This entry lists 5 T cell receptor beta chains sequenced from one sample in a study of neurological immune-mediated disorders. TCRdb recomputed calls from the 5' RACE reads with MiXCR, one row per CDR3 protein. The sample contains about 65,000 distinct CDR3 sequences, 4.1% of which appear only once. The sequencing input was PBMCs. The receptors here all came from a man over 45 with multiple sclerosis.

This clonotype appeared many times. J is TRBJ1-1 and V is TRBV6-1; D unresolved. Germline-derived CDR1 and CDR2 are MNHNS and SASEGT. The CDR3 has 14 residues. V gave up 7 bases and J gave up 7 bases, with 19 bases separating them. The CDR3 region has the DNA TGTGCCAGCAACCCGAGAGAGGGCCCAGGTGAAGCTTTCTTT. This codes for CASNPREGPGEAFF.

The CDR3 is CSARDLPPGDTQYF. In DNA form, the CDR3 reads TGCAGTGCTAGAGATCTGCCTCCCGGGGATACGCAGTATTTT. V and J are TRBV20-1 and TRBJ2-3; unclear D gene. Trimming cost V 0 bases and J 6 bases, with 13 bases left between them. Per the germline V gene, CDR1 is DFQATT and CDR2 is SNEGSKA (reference sequence). This CDR3 has 14 amino acids.

This clonotype was seen ten or more times. V usage is TRBV5-1 and J usage is TRBJ2-1; tentatively, D is TRBD2 (5 bases). The CDR3 extends over 15 amino acids. Trimming removed 4 bases from V and 2 bases from J, with 13 bases in between. From germline, CDR1 is SGHRS and CDR2 YFSETQ. CDR3: CASSPPAGPYNEQFF. For the CDR3, the DNA is TGCGCCAGCAGCCCACCGGCGGGCCCCTACAATGAGCAGTTCTTC.

This clonotype was seen at least ten times. The genes are TRBV6-5 and TRBJ1-2; tentatively, D is TRBD1 (5 bases). Per the germline V gene, CDR1 is MNHEY and CDR2 is SVGAGI. The CDR3 totals 16 residues. The V gene lost 4 bases and the J gene lost 7 bases, with 22 bases spanning the gap. CDR3 sequence (DNA): TGTGCCAGCAGTTCCGGGGCCCAGGGACTCTATCGTGGCTACACCTTC. Its protein product is CASSSGAQGLYRGYTF.

This clonotype was observed at least ten times. The chain links TRBV6-6 to TRBJ1-4; no reliable D call. Trimming left V 2 bases short and J 1 base short, with 5 bases between. The CDR3 runs to 14 residues. CDR1 is MNHNY, CDR2 SVGAGI, per germline (reference sequence). The CDR3 loop reads CASSYPGTNEKLFF. The CDR3 coding sequence is TGTGCCAGCAGTTACCCGGGAACTAATGAAAAACTGTTTTTT.